The clone carrying this TCR beta chain was picked up many times. The antigen remains undetermined. These data originate in a study of T cells in Graves' hyperthyroidism and ophthalmopathy. The wider study: Blood was drawn when the patient was first diagnosed and still untreated.

Study-wide results and limits: The model predicted ophthalmopathy a median approximately 6 months before onset.

Researchers took RNA transcripts and amplified the TCR beta CDR3 regions from them. First-round RT-PCR with HTBI primers amplified the TCR CDR3 region. TCRdb reprocessed the multiplex PCR reads via MiXCR and lists one record per CDR3 protein. Among 300,000 to 450,000 distinct CDR3 sequences listed, about a sixth were seen once. The sample taken for sequencing was blood. The TCR sequence derives from a woman aged 25 to 39 with Graves' hyperthyroidism that later progressed to Graves' ophthalmopathy.

CDR3 loop: CASSANFLQAGGPPDTQYF. The CDR3, as DNA: TGTGCCAGCAGCGCTAACTTTCTGCAAGCGGGAGGGCCCCCAGATACGCAGTATTTT. The chain combines TRBV7-9 with TRBJ2-3; 10 nucleotides agree with TRBD2. This CDR3 has 19 residues. Per germline, CDR1 SEHNR and CDR2 FQNEAQ (reference sequence). Trimming took 5 bases from V and 4 from J; bases not matched to a gene: 18.